This TCR beta chain comes out of a study of blood T cell repertoires in COVID-19. Study-level information: Specimens from acute and convalescent COVID-19 originated in the United States, Italy and Spain.

Per the authors' pipeline: Nucleated cell counts were estimated from reference gene primer amplification. Profiling relied on immunoSEQ multiplex PCR, and the TCRdb table lists in-frame clones only, not all of them. V and J calls and clone size are those listed in that table; D and trimming were worked out from the DNA. The sample includes roughly 53,000 clones, around 82% seen only once; the top ten take around 14%. The receptor was derived from a human donor in a cohort sampled during active COVID-19. Sequencing input: peripheral blood.

CDR3 in amino acids: CASSPLDWVAGPTILFPYEQYF. The CDR3 DNA reads as TGTGCCAGCAGTCCCCTCGATTGGGTAGCGGGACCCACAATCCTGTTCCCCTACGAGCAGTACTTC. The chain links TRBV6-6 to TRBJ2-7; 8 bases are a match to TRBD2. Germline CDR1 reads MNHNY; CDR2 reads SVGAGI (reference sequence). After removal of 5 bases from V and 2 bases from J, the junction contained 29 bases not matched to a gene. There are 22 residues in the CDR3.